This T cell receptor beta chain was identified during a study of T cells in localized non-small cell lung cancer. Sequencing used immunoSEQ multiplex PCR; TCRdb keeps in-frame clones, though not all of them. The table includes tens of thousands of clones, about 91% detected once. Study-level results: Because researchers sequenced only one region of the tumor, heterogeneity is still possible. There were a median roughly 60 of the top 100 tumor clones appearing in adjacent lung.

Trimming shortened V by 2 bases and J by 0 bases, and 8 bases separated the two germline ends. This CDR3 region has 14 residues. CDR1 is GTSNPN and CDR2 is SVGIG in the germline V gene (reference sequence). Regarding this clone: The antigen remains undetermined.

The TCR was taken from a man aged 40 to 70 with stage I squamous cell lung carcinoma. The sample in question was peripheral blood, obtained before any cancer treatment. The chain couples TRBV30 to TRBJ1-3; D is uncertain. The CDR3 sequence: CAWSFGYSGNTIYF. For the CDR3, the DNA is TGTGCCTGGAGTTTCGGGTACTCTGGAAACACCATATATTTT.